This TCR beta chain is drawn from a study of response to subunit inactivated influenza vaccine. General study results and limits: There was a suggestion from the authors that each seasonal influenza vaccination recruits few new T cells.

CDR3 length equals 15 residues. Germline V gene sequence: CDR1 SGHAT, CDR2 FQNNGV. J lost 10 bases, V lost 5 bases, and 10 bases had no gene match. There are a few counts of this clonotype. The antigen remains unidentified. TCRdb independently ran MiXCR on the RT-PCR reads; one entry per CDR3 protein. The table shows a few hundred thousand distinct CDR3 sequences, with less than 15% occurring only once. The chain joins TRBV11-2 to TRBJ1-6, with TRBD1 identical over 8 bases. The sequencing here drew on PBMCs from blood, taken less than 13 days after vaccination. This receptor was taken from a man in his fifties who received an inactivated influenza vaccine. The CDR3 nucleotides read TGTGCCAGCAGCGAATCAGGGGGCTGGATATCACCCCTCCACTTT. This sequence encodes CASSESGGWISPLHF. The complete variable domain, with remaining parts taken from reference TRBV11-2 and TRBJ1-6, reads EAGVAQSPRYKIIEKRQSVAFWCNPISGHATLYWYQQILGQGPKLLIQFQNNGVVDDSQLPKDRFSAERLKGVDSTLKIQPAKLEDSAVYLCASSESGGWISPLHFGNGTRLTVT.